Listed below are T cell receptor beta chains from one sample, sequenced in a study of monozygotic twins with inflammatory bowel disease. TCRdb reprocessed the 5' RACE reads, keeping one entry per CDR3 protein, no DNA. This sample's clone table lists 300,000 to 400,000 distinct CDR3 sequences. The source material was blood. Source of these receptors: a human donor with ulcerative colitis or Crohn's disease, or a healthy co-twin of an affected twin (not recorded which). CDR3s include the opening cysteine and the closing phenylalanine or tryptophan.

V gene	J gene	CDR3 protein
TRBV20-1	TRBJ1-6	CSAREKILGQGLYSPLHF
TRBV12-3/TRBV12-4	TRBJ2-2	CASSPGQGAPTGELFF
TRBV12-3/TRBV12-4	TRBJ1-6	CASSPTVGLSNSPLHF
TRBV3-1	TRBJ2-2	CASSPRDRDTGELFF
TRBV3-1	TRBJ2-7	CASSQGIFSYEQYF
TRBV6-5	TRBJ2-7	CASSYSSQGKGEQYF
TRBV5-1	TRBJ2-1	CASHRNGANEQFF
TRBV21-1	TRBJ1-2	CASITGQGKNGYTF
TRBV4-1	TRBJ1-2	CASSQDSTGNYGYTF
TRBV29-1	TRBJ2-2	CSAIRDPNTGELFF
TRBV5-8	TRBJ2-4	CASSFRGQNMQYF
TRBV20-1	TRBJ1-2	CSARGAGEGYTF
TRBV6-6	TRBJ1-3	CASSPRGEGNTIYF
TRBV2	TRBJ1-1	CASSSNSHEAFF
TRBV11-1	TRBJ2-7	CASSPYQGSYEQYF
TRBV29-1	TRBJ2-1	CSGGGAEYNEQFF
TRBV14	TRBJ2-1	CASSQLGATYNEQFF
TRBV7-2	TRBJ2-5	CASSLFAGSQETQYF
TRBV7-3	TRBJ2-1	CASSLPGLAGVNEQFF
TRBV6-2/TRBV6-3	TRBJ2-1	CASSERGIRNEQFF
TRBV7-2	TRBJ2-7	CASSLEVRTSGAYEQYF
TRBV5-1	TRBJ2-7	CASSFDDEQYF
TRBV7-9	TRBJ1-3	CASRHDRGAGNTIYF
TRBV29-1	TRBJ2-2	CSVERDYELFF
TRBV29-1	TRBJ2-1	CSVKRTSGGAWEFF
TRBV6-4	TRBJ1-5	CASSALQSGLLTNQPQHF
TRBV28	TRBJ2-1	CASSFGQEYNEQFF
TRBV30	TRBJ2-7	CAWGDLYEQYF
TRBV2	TRBJ2-3	CASRATDRDRGLHTQYF
TRBV28	TRBJ2-4	CASSSYSTGQNTQYF
TRBV6-2/TRBV6-3	TRBJ2-2	CAGSYPRGTNTGELFF
TRBV6-1	TRBJ2-1	CASSAPGQGFNEQFF
TRBV28	TRBJ2-5	CASSSTPGQETQYF
TRBV10-3	TRBJ1-1	CAIRLLENTEAFF
TRBV5-5	TRBJ2-6	CASSLLQISGANVLTF
TRBV27	TRBJ2-1	CASSLFSYTTSGRYNEQFF
TRBV19	TRBJ2-7	CASSPGVRTTYEQYF
TRBV20-1	TRBJ2-2	CSARPTGPGELFF
TRBV6-2/TRBV6-3	TRBJ1-5	CASIPSWGVGYQPQHF
TRBV28	TRBJ2-3	CASSFASGRNTQYF
TRBV2	TRBJ2-1	CASSRQSSYNEQFF
TRBV28	TRBJ1-5	CASSTRGVRRNQPQHF
TRBV20-1	TRBJ2-7	CGATWDRGSEQYF
TRBV29-1	TRBJ1-1	CSAMDTLNTEAFF
TRBV6-5	TRBJ2-1	CASSYSLNYNEQFF
TRBV11-2	TRBJ2-1	CASSLDPISGGLYNEQFF
TRBV7-2	TRBJ2-1	CASSLTIAENNEQFF
TRBV4-1	TRBJ2-7	CASSQTGTSVPYEQYF